This passage covers 28 T cell receptor beta chains from one sample sequenced in a study of blood T cell repertoires in COVID-19. Generated by immunoSEQ multiplex PCR, the TCRdb table keeps only in-frame clones and is missing some. Among about 73,000 clones listed, approximately 80% were seen once. The sequenced sample consisted of peripheral blood. Receptors originate from a woman aged 55-69 years with acute or convalescent COVID-19.

The genes are TRBV7-2 and TRBJ2-7; unclear D gene. The V end was cut by 1 base, the J end by 4 bases, with 14 bases between. This CDR3 comprises 15 residues. Germline V gene lookup returns CDR1 SGHTA and CDR2 FQGNSA. The CDR3 DNA follows: TGTGCCAGCAGCTTAGAGGAATTTCTCGGGTACGAGCAGTACTTC. Translation gives CASSLEEFLGYEQYF.

The J gene is TRBJ1-1, the V gene TRBV5-7; tentative D call: TRBD1 (5 bases). TRBV5-7 is an ORF for which the function is uncertain. With 0 bases removed from V and 0 bases from J, the gap between germline ends came to 9 bases. The CDR3 runs to 15 residues. This chain's CDR3 is CASSLEGRVNTEAFF. The DNA of the CDR3 is TGTGCCAGCAGCTTGGAGGGGCGAGTGAACACTGAAGCTTTCTTT.

This chain uses TRBV3-1 (or the pseudogene TRBV3-2) with TRBJ1-1; 9 bases line up with TRBD1. The CDR3 covers 17 residues. Germline V gene lookup returns CDR1 LGHDT and CDR2 YNNKEL (reference sequence). The ends lost 0 bases at V and 3 bases at J; junction bases unmatched: 8. CDR3: CASSQEGSRDRDTEAFF. The CDR3 region has the DNA TGTGCCAGCAGCCAAGAGGGGTCGCGGGACAGGGACACTGAAGCTTTCTTT.

For this clone: An end of the junction differs from the germline gene, which may be a read error. The rearrangement joins TRBV5-1 to TRBJ2-3; no definite D call. Germline CDR1 reads SGHRS; CDR2 reads YFSETQ. The CDR3 contains 14 residues. DNA for the CDR3: TGCGCCAGCAGCTTGGGCCCAACGATAGATTCGCAGTATTTT. It translates to CASSLGPTIDSQYF.

This clone was observed once. V and J are TRBV6-1 and TRBJ1-5, with unresolved D. This CDR3 spans 12 amino acids. V lost 0 bases and J lost 7, with 4 bases in between. Germline CDR1 reads MNHNS; CDR2 reads SASEGT. The CDR3, as DNA: TGTGCCAGCAGTGAAGCCTTCCAGCCCCAGCATTTT. It specifies CASSEAFQPQHF.

This clone was observed a handful of times. The chain recombines TRBV19 with TRBJ1-5; the D gene is possibly TRBD1 (6 bases). The germline gives CDR1 LNHDA, CDR2 SQIVND (reference sequence). V lost 5 bases to trimming and J lost 7 bases, with 12 bases between them. The length of the CDR3 is 13 residues. The DNA of the CDR3 is TGTGCCAGTAGTTCACAGGGCGGACAGCCCCAGCATTTT. This sequence encodes CASSSQGGQPQHF.

This sequence joins TRBV6-5 and TRBJ1-4; maybe TRBD1 (5 bases). V was pared by 2 bases and J by 7 bases, with 14 bases between. The CDR3 loop spans 15 amino acids. Germline CDR1 and CDR2: MNHEY and SVGAGI. This CDR3 is CASSYDTTGGEKLFF. The CDR3 DNA reads as TGTGCCAGCAGTTACGATACAACAGGTGGTGAAAAACTGTTTTTT.

The CDR3 coding sequence is TGTGCCAGCAGTAGAAGGGCTAGCGGGGGTGGTGAGCAGTTCTTC. It specifies CASSRRASGGGEQFF. This chain connects TRBV3-1 (or the pseudogene TRBV3-2) to TRBJ2-1; 10 positions agree with TRBD2. The V gene end was trimmed by 6 bases and the J gene end by 9 bases; junction bases not matched to a gene: 11. The CDR3 sequence is 15 residues long. The germline CDR1 and CDR2 sequences are LGHDT and YNNKEL (reference sequence).

The J gene is TRBJ1-1, the V gene TRBV2; D uncertain. Trimming left V 7 bases short and J 1 base short, with 10 bases between. This CDR3 has 13 residues. Germline assignment: CDR1 SNHLY and CDR2 FYNNEI. This chain's CDR3 is CASIQFGNTEAFF. For the CDR3, the DNA is TGTGCCAGCATCCAGTTTGGGAACACTGAAGCTTTCTTT.

This clone has more than one count but fewer than ten. The genes are TRBV3-1 (or the pseudogene TRBV3-2) and TRBJ2-5; 10 positions match TRBD2. Germline V CDR1 and CDR2: LGHDT, YNNKEL (reference sequence). CDR3 length equals 16 residues. V dropped 4 bases and J dropped 0; count of bases not matched to a gene: 5. DNA for the CDR3: TGTGCCAGCAGCCTCGGACTAGCGGTTTACCAAGAGACCCAGTACTTC. It encodes CASSLGLAVYQETQYF.

A remark on this clone: Sequence at one end of the junction differs from germline and may be a read error. The V gene is TRBV19, the J gene TRBJ1-4, with 9 nucleotides matching TRBD1. The V gene's germline CDR1 is LNHDA and CDR2 SQIVND (reference sequence). The CDR3 is 14 amino acids. The CDR3 nucleotides are TGTGCCAGTAGCGAACAGGGGGCTAAGGAAAAACTGTTTTTT. Amino acid sequence: CASSEQGAKEKLFF.

V and J are TRBV30 and TRBJ1-3; weak D call: TRBD1 (6 bases). CDR3 length equals 14 residues. The V and J ends lost 0 bases and 2 bases respectively, with 8 bases between them. Germline V gene sequence: CDR1 GTSNPN, CDR2 SVGIG (reference sequence). The CDR3 nucleotides read TGTGCCTGGAGTGTGGGGGGGCCTGGAAACACCATATATTTT. Protein sequence: CAWSVGGPGNTIYF.

The chain carries TRBV5-1 and TRBJ2-2, with TRBD1 matching over 7 bases. The J segment lost 2 bases and the V segment lost 4 bases, leaving 5 bases of the junction unmatched. Germline lookup yields CDR1 SGHRS and CDR2 YFSETQ. The CDR3 contains 15 residues. The CDR3: CASSERQGNTGELFF. For the CDR3, the DNA is TGCGCCAGCAGCGAACGACAGGGCAACACCGGGGAGCTGTTTTTT.

V usage is TRBV4-2 and J usage is TRBJ1-3; maybe TRBD1 (5 bases). V lost 6 bases and J 2 bases, leaving 14 bases between the germline ends. This CDR3 is built from 15 residues. CDR1 is LGHNA and CDR2 is YNFKEQ in the germline V gene. The CDR3 spells CASSPAGGAGNTIYF. CDR3 coding DNA: TGTGCCAGCAGTCCCGCGGGGGGGGCTGGAAACACCATATATTTT.

This rearrangement joins TRBV11-2 to TRBJ1-2, with unresolved D. Germline-derived CDR1 and CDR2 are SGHAT and FQNNGV. The V end was cut by 2 bases, the J end by 3 bases, with 13 bases between. This CDR3 region has 15 residues. The CDR3: CASSLRRTPDYGYTF. In nucleotides, the CDR3 is TGTGCCAGCAGCTTAAGGCGGACTCCAGACTATGGCTACACCTTC.

The J gene is TRBJ1-1, the V gene TRBV3-1 (or the pseudogene TRBV3-2); TRBD1 might be the D (5 bases). Germline CDR1 reads LGHDT; CDR2 reads YNNKEL (reference sequence). Trimming shortened V by 1 base and J by 4 bases, and 13 bases separated the two germline ends. This CDR3 has 15 amino acids. The DNA of the CDR3 is TGTGCCAGCAGCCAAGGGGTCCAGGGTAGCACTGAAGCTTTCTTT. Translating gives CASSQGVQGSTEAFF.

This clone appeared a few times. The chain has TRBV3-1 (or the pseudogene TRBV3-2) and TRBJ1-2; a weak D match, TRBD1 (6 bases). This CDR3 spans 14 amino acids. Germline loops: CDR1 LGHDT, CDR2 YNNKEL (reference sequence). Trimming took off 1 base at V and 5 bases at J, with 11 bases between the two ends. The CDR3 protein is CASSQAARGYGYTF. CDR3 DNA sequence: TGTGCCAGCAGCCAAGCGGCCAGGGGTTATGGCTACACCTTC.

V usage is TRBV14 and J usage is TRBJ1-2, with D hard to call. V dropped 0 bases and J dropped 5 bases, with 7 bases sitting between them. The germline V gene has CDR1 SGHDN and CDR2 FVKESK. The CDR3 consists of 13 residues. The CDR3 DNA sequence: TGTGCCAGCAGCCAAGATCTCTTTTATGGCTACACCTTC. Encoded protein: CASSQDLFYGYTF.

The chain combines TRBV5-1 with TRBJ2-3, with 10 positions matching TRBD1. CDR3 length: 15 residues. V shed 3 bases, J shed 5 bases, and the junction held 6 bases outside the gene matches. The germline CDR1 and CDR2 sequences are SGHRS and YFSETQ. The CDR3 sequence is CASSSRTGGRDTQYF. The CDR3 DNA follows: TGCGCCAGCAGCTCGCGGACAGGGGGGAGAGATACGCAGTATTTT.

The chain recombines TRBV7-2 with TRBJ1-1; TRBD1 agrees at 8 bases. This CDR3 comprises 17 residues. J gave up 2 bases and V 2 bases, and 10 bases lay outside the gene matches. Per germline, CDR1 SGHTA and CDR2 FQGNSA. CDR3: CASSLWSAGGGNTEAFF. The DNA for the CDR3 is TGTGCCAGCAGCTTATGGTCGGCAGGGGGCGGTAACACTGAAGCTTTCTTT. The full variable domain, rest sourced from reference TRBV7-2 and TRBJ1-1, is GAGVSQSPSNKVTEKGKDVELRCDPISGHTALYWYRQSLGQGLEFLIYFQGNSAPDKSGLPSDRFSAERTGGSVSTLTIQRTQQEDSAVYLCASSLWSAGGGNTEAFFGQGTRLTVV.

The chain uses TRBV9 and TRBJ1-3; TRBD1 is a possible D gene (5 bases). Germline V gives CDR1 SGDLS, CDR2 YYNGEE. This CDR3 has 14 residues. V was cut by 4 bases and J by 3 bases, with 11 bases left in between. CDR3 sequence (DNA): TGTGCCAGCAGCCGCTCGGGGGATGGAAACACCATATATTTT. Its protein product is CASSRSGDGNTIYF.

The rearrangement links TRBV19 to TRBJ1-2; TRBD1 is a possible D gene (5 bases). The germline V and J ends were trimmed by 7 bases and 7 bases, with 13 bases remaining between them. CDR3 length: 12 residues. Germline CDR1 reads LNHDA; CDR2 reads SQIVND (reference sequence). The CDR3 nucleotides read TGTGCCAGTAAGGCCAGGGCGTCTGGCTACACCTTC. It is translated as CASKARASGYTF.

The chain couples TRBV9 to TRBJ1-2; TRBD1 aligns across 9 bases. The CDR3 runs 14 residues. Germline V CDR1 and CDR2: SGDLS, YYNGEE. Trimming took 5 bases from V and 7 from J; bases not matched to a gene: 9. The CDR3 region is CASSAGTGYGGYTF. CDR3 nucleotide sequence: TGTGCCAGCAGTGCCGGGACAGGGTATGGTGGCTACACCTTC.

CDR3 DNA: TGTGCCAGCCTCTTAGGACAGAACTATGGCTACACCTTC. This encodes CASLLGQNYGYTF. The chain links TRBV12-3 or TRBV12-4 to TRBJ1-2; a possible D gene is TRBD1 (6 bases). V lost 8 bases to trimming and J lost 2 bases, with 12 bases between them. The CDR3 is made up of 13 amino acids.

The V gene is TRBV6-5, the J gene TRBJ2-3; TRBD1 agrees at 7 bases. The germline V gene encodes CDR1 MNHEY and CDR2 SVGAGI. V gave up 0 bases and J gave up 2 bases; unmatched junction bases: 5. CDR3 length equals 16 residues. Here the CDR3 DNA reads TGTGCCAGCAGTTACTCTGGGACAGTTTCCACAGATACGCAGTATTTT. The encoded protein is CASSYSGTVSTDTQYF.

This clone has only a few counts. This rearrangement joins TRBV4-2 to TRBJ2-3, with 9 bases matching TRBD2. This CDR3 is 16 amino acids long. Germline CDR1 is LGHNA and CDR2 is YNFKEQ. The V gene end was trimmed by 0 bases and the J gene end by 1 base; junction bases not matched to a gene: 2. The CDR3 is CASSQDRGGGTDTQYF. The CDR3 DNA reads TGTGCCAGCAGCCAAGATCGCGGGGGGGGCACAGATACGCAGTATTTT.

The chain links TRBV4-1 to TRBJ1-2; D is uncertain. The CDR3 runs 13 residues. The V and J ends lost 2 bases and 3 bases respectively, with 7 bases between them. Germline CDR1 and CDR2: MGHRA and YSYEKL. CDR3 in DNA: TGCGCCAGCAGCCAACAGAATTACTATGGCTACACCTTC. Its protein product is CASSQQNYYGYTF.

The chain is built from TRBV5-1 and TRBJ2-3; 9 nucleotides match TRBD2. The length of the CDR3 is 16 residues. The V segment lost 0 bases and the J segment 2 bases; nucleotides outside the gene matches: 4. Germline values: CDR1 SGHRS, CDR2 YFSETQ. Here the CDR3 reads CASSLDAGGITDTQYF. CDR3 nucleotide sequence: TGCGCCAGCAGCTTGGACGCGGGGGGGATCACAGATACGCAGTATTTT.